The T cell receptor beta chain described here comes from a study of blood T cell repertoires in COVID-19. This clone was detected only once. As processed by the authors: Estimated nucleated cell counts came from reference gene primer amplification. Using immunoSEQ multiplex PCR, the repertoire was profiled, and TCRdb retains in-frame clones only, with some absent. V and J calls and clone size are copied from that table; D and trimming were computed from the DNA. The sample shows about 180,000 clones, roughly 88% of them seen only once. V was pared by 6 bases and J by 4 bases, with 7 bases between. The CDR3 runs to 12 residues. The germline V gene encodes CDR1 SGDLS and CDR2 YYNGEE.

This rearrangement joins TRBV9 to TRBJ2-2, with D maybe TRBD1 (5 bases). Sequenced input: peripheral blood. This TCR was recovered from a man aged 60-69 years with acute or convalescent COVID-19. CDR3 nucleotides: TGTGCCAGCAATAGGGGCACCGGGGAGCTGTTTTTT. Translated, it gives CASNRGTGELFF. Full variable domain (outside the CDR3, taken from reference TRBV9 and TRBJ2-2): DSGVTQTPKHLITATGQRVTLRCSPRSGDLSVYWYQQSLDQGLQFLIQYYNGEERAKGNILERFSAQQFPDLHSELNLSSLELGDSALYFCASNRGTGELFFGEGSRLTVL.